The clone carrying this T cell receptor beta chain was observed a handful of times. In the original analysis: Cell counts per sample came from amplifying reference gene primers. Assay: immunoSEQ multiplex PCR; the TCRdb copy retains only in-frame clones and omits some. D and trimming come from the DNA, and the V and J calls and clone size come from that table. The sample includes approximately 150,000 clones, about nine tenths of them seen just once. This CDR3 contains 16 residues. V was pared by 3 bases and J by 3 bases, with 10 bases of the junction left unmatched. Germline lookup yields CDR1 SEHNR and CDR2 FQNEAQ (reference sequence). This specimen belongs to a study of blood T cell repertoires in COVID-19. Study summary: Sources were T cells, B-cell-depleted T cells, or PBMCs; the material itself was cDNA or gDNA.

The TCR originated in a man aged 50 or older who had recovered from COVID-19. Sequenced sample: peripheral blood. The chain couples TRBV7-9 to TRBJ1-1, with TRBD1 matching over 7 bases. CDR3 residues: CASSLGLGQAYTEAFF. The CDR3 bases are TGTGCCAGCAGCTTGGGGCTTGGACAGGCCTACACTGAAGCTTTCTTT.